The following is a T cell receptor (beta chain) sequence with its context. This specimen comes from a study of shared clonotypes between healthy human individuals. CDR1 is SNHLY and CDR2 is FYNNEI in the germline V gene. J gave up 3 bases and V 3 bases, and 4 bases lay outside the gene matches. The CDR3 has 14 amino acids. Libraries were prepared by immunoSEQ multiplex PCR; TCRdb keeps only in-frame clonotypes and omits some of them. Of 1.6 million or so clones listed, roughly 96% are singletons. Material for sequencing was naive CD4+ T cells sorted from blood. Subset meaning: CD45RA+ positively selected. The origin of this receptor is a man aged 25 to 45 in good health. This chain connects TRBV2 to TRBJ2-5, with TRBD1 identical over 7 bases. In DNA, the CDR3 is TGTGCCAGCAGTGATCGAACAGGGGAAGAGACCCAGTACTTC. Translated, it gives CASSDRTGEETQYF.